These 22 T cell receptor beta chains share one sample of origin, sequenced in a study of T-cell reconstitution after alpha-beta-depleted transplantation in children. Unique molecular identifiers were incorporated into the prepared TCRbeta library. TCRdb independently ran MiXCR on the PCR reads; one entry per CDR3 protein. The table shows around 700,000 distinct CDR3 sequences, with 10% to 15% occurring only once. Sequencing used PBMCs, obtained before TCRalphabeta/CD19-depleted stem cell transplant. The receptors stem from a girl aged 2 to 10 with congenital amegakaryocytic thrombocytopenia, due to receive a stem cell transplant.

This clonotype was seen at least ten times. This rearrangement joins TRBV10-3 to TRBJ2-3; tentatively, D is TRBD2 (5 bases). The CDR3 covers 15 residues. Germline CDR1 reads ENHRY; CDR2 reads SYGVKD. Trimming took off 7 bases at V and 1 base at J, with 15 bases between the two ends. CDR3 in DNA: TGTGCCATCATTGACGCGGGTGCCGGCACAGATACGCAGTATTTT. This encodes CAIIDAGAGTDTQYF.

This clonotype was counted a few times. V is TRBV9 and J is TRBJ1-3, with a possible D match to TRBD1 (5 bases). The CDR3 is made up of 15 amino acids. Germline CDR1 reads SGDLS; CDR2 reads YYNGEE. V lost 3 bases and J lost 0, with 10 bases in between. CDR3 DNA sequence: TGTGCCAGCAGCGCACTAGGGGACTCTGGAAACACCATATATTTT. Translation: CASSALGDSGNTIYF.

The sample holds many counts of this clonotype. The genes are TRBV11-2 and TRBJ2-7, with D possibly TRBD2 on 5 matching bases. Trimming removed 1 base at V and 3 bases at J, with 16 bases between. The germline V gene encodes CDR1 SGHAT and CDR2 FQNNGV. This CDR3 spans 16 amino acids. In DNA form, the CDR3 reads TGTGCCAGCAGCTTAGTTACAACCTTCGGAGGCTACGAGCAGTACTTC. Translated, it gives CASSLVTTFGGYEQYF.

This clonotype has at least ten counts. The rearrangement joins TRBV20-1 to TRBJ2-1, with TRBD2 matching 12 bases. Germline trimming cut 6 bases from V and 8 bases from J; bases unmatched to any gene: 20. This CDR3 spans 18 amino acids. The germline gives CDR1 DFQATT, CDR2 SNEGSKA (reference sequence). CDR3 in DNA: TGCAGTGCGCCTCAATGGGGACTAGCGGGTGATTTATCGGATGAGCAGTTCTTC. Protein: CSAPQWGLAGDLSDEQFF.

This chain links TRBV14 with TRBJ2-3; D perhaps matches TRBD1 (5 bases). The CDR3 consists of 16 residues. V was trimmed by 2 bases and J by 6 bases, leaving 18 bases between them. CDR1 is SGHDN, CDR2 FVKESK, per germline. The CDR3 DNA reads TGTGCCAGCAGCCAATTGGGAACACTCAGGGTCGATACGCAGTATTTT. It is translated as CASSQLGTLRVDTQYF.

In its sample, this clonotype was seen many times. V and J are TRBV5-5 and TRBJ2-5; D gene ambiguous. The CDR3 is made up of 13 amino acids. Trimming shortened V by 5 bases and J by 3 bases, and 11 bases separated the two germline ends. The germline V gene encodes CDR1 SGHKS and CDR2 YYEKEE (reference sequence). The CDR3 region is CASSFSPKETQYF. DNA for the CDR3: TGTGCCAGCAGTTTCTCCCCAAAAGAGACCCAGTACTTC.

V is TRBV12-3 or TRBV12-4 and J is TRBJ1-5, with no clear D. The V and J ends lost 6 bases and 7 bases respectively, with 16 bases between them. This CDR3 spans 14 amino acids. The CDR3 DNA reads TGTGCCAGCAGCCCTCGTTCTGGGCCCCAGCCCCAGCATTTT. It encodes CASSPRSGPQPQHF.

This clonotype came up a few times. CDR3 coding DNA: TGTGCCAGCTCACCAGAGTCCGCGGGAGGTACCGGGGCGCAGTATTTT. Protein sequence: CASSPESAGGTGAQYF. The V gene is TRBV18, the J gene TRBJ2-3; 8 nucleotides align to TRBD2. The length of the CDR3 is 16 residues. The germline CDR1 and CDR2 sequences are KGHSH and LQKENI. The trim removed 2 bases at V and 10 bases at J, leaving 14 bases unmatched.

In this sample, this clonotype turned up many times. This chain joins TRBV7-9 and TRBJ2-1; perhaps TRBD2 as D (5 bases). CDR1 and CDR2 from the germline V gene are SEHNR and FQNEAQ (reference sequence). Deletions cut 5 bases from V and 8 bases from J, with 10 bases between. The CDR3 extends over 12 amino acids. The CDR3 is CASSSTRDEQFF. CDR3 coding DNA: TGTGCCAGCAGCAGCACTAGGGATGAGCAGTTCTTC.

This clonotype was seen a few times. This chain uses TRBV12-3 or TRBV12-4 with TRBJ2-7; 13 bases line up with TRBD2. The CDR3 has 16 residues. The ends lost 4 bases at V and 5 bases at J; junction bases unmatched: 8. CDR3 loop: CASSWTSGRRVHEQYF. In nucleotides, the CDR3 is TGTGCCAGCAGTTGGACTAGCGGGAGAAGGGTCCACGAGCAGTACTTC.

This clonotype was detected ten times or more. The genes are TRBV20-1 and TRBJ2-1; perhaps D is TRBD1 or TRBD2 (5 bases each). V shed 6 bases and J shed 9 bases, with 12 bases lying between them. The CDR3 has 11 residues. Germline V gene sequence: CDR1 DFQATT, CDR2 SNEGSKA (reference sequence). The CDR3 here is CSARPGTEQFF. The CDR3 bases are TGCAGTGCGCGACCAGGGACTGAGCAGTTCTTC.

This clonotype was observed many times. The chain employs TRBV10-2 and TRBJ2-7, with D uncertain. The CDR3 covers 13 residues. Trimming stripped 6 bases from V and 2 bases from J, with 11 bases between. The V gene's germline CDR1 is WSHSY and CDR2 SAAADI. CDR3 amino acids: CASRIPQTYEQYF. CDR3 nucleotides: TGCGCCAGCAGGATACCCCAAACCTACGAGCAGTACTTC.

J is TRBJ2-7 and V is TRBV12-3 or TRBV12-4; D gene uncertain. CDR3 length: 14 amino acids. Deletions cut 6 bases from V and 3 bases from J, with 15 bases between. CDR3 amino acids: CASSPAVGGYEQYF. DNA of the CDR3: TGTGCCAGCAGCCCTGCCGTGGGTGGCTACGAGCAGTACTTC.

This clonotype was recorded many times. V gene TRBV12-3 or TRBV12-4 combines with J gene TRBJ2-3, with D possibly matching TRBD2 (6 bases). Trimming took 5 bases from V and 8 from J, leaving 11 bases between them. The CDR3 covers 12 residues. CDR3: CASSLREFTQYF. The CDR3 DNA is TGTGCCAGCAGTCTTCGGGAGTTTACGCAGTATTTT.

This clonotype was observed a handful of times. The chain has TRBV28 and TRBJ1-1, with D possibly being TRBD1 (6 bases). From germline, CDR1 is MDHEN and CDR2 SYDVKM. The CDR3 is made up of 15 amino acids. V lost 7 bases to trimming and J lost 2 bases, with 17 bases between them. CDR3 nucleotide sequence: TGTGCCAGCACCGCAGAGGGGGGGGTCAACACTGAAGCTTTCTTT. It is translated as CASTAEGGVNTEAFF.

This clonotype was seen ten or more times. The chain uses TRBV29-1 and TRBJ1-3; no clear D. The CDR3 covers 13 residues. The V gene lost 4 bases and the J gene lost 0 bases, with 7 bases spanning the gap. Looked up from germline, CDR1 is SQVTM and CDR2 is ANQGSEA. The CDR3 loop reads CSVATASGNTIYF. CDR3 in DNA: TGCAGCGTTGCCACCGCCTCTGGAAACACCATATATTTT. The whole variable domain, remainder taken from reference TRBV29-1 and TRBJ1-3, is SAVISQKPSRDICQRGTSLTIQCQVDSQVTMMFWYRQQPGQSLTLIATANQGSEATYESGFVIDKFPISRPNLTFSTLTVSNMSPEDSSIYLCSVATASGNTIYFGEGSWLTVV.

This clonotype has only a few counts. CDR3 bases: TGTGCCAGCAGTGGCGCTAGGGTGGGCAATGAGCAGTTCTTC. It is translated as CASSGARVGNEQFF. The V call is TRBV12-3 or TRBV12-4, the J call TRBJ2-1; D not resolved. The CDR3 runs 14 residues. V lost 5 bases and J lost 6, with 14 bases in between.

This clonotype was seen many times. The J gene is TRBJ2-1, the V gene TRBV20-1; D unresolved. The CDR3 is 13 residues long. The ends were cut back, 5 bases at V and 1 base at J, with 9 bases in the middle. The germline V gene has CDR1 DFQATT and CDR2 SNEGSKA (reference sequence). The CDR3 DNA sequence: TGCAGTGCTCCTACCTTTTCCTACAATGAGCAGTTCTTC. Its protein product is CSAPTFSYNEQFF.

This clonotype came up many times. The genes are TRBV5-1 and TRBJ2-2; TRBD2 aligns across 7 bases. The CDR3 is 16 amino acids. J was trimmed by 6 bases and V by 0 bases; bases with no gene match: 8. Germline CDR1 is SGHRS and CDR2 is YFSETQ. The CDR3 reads CASSLALAGASGELFF. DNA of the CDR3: TGCGCCAGCAGCTTGGCCTTAGCGGGTGCTTCCGGGGAGCTGTTTTTT.

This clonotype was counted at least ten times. The CDR3 spells CASSLPQGLTDTQYF. CDR3 nucleotides: TGTGCCAGCAGCTTACCACAGGGCCTAACAGATACGCAGTATTTT. The rearrangement links TRBV7-8 to TRBJ2-3; possible D gene TRBD1, 6 bases. V lost 2 bases and J lost 3, with 12 bases in between. The CDR3 contains 15 residues. Germline loops: CDR1 SGHVS, CDR2 FQNEAQ.

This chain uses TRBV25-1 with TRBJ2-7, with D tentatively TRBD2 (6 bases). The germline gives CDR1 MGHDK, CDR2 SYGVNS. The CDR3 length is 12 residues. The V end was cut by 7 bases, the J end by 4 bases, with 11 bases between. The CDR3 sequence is CASKQEGYEQYF. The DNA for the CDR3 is TGTGCCAGCAAACAGGAGGGGTACGAGCAGTACTTC.

CDR3 amino acids: CASSSVWTGETQYF. The DNA of the CDR3 is TGTGCCAGCAGCTCCGTTTGGACAGGGGAGACCCAGTACTTC. The V and J genes are TRBV5-6 and TRBJ2-5; 8 nucleotides line up with TRBD1. Germline V gene data show CDR1 as SGHDT and CDR2 as YYEEEE. V was clipped by 3 bases and J by 5 bases; unmatched bases: 6. The CDR3 contains 14 residues. The full variable domain, completed using reference TRBV5-6 and TRBJ2-5, is DAGVTQSPTHLIKTRGQQVTLRCSPKSGHDTVSWYQQALGQGPQFIFQYYEEEERQRGNFPDRFSGHQFPNYSSELNVNALLLGDSALYLCASSSVWTGETQYFGPGTRLLVL.